The 12 T cell receptor beta chains below come from one sample, sequenced in a study of CD8 T cells in Susac syndrome. Reverse transcription used about 0.45 to 1 ug RNA and random hexamers. MiXCR was run by TCRdb on the immunoSEQ multiplex PCR reads, yielding one entry per CDR3 protein. Of over 150,000 distinct CDR3 sequences listed, approximately 93% are singletons. Sequencing was performed on CD4+ T cells from PBMCs. The source is a human donor with multiple sclerosis.

The chain is built from TRBV2 and TRBJ2-1; a possible D gene is TRBD2 (6 bases). V lost 3 bases to trimming and J lost 12 bases, with 15 bases between them. This CDR3 spans 13 amino acids. Germline V CDR1 and CDR2: SNHLY, FYNNEI. The CDR3 reads CASSERRELRQFF. As DNA, the CDR3 is TGTGCCAGCAGTGAGAGGAGGGAACTAAGGCAGTTCTTC.

The rearrangement links TRBV5-1 to TRBJ1-1, with TRBD1 as a possible D gene (6 bases). The CDR3 totals 17 residues. V dropped 4 bases and J dropped 3 bases, with 22 bases sitting between them. The germline V gene encodes CDR1 SGHRS and CDR2 YFSETQ. The CDR3, as DNA: TGCGCCAGCAGCCCGGTGGTACAGGGTTTAGGATACACTGAAGCTTTCTTT. It is translated as CASSPVVQGLGYTEAFF.

CDR3 sequence: CASSVGTSGMYNEQFF. CDR3 in DNA: TGTGCCAGCTCAGTCGGGACTAGCGGGATGTACAATGAGCAGTTCTTC. The J gene is TRBJ2-1, the V gene TRBV18; 13 bases are a match to TRBD2. Germline CDR1 and CDR2: KGHSH and LQKENI. J was trimmed by 4 bases and V by 5 bases; bases with no gene match: 5. CDR3 length equals 16 residues.

The chain links TRBV28 to TRBJ1-3; unclear D gene. V dropped 2 bases and J dropped 4 bases, with 9 bases sitting between them. Germline V gene sequence: CDR1 MDHEN, CDR2 SYDVKM. CDR3 size: 14 residues. In DNA form, the CDR3 reads TGTGCCAGCAGTTTACAGGCGGGCGGAAACACCATATATTTT. Protein product: CASSLQAGGNTIYF.

J is TRBJ2-7 and V is TRBV12-3 or TRBV12-4, with D hard to call. The V end was cut by 0 bases, the J end by 3 bases, with 6 bases between. This CDR3 is 13 amino acids long. The chain's CDR3 is CASSLAGYYEQYF. The CDR3 nucleotides read TGTGCCAGCAGTTTAGCGGGGTACTACGAGCAGTACTTC.

The V gene is TRBV29-1, the J gene TRBJ2-1, with 8 bases identical to TRBD2. The CDR3 sequence is 14 residues long. Germline V lookup: CDR1 SQVTM, CDR2 ANQGSEA. Germline trimming cut 4 bases from V and 3 bases from J; bases unmatched to any gene: 5. The CDR3 coding sequence is TGCAGCGTTGGGCTAGCGGGTCGCTACAATGAGCAGTTCTTC. Its translation is CSVGLAGRYNEQFF.

V gene TRBV6-2 or TRBV6-3 combines with J gene TRBJ2-2; no firm D call. The germline V and J ends were trimmed by 2 bases and 5 bases, with 9 bases remaining between them. Germline V gives CDR1 MNHEY, CDR2 SVGEGT. The CDR3 has 14 amino acids. CDR3 DNA sequence: TGTGCCAGCAGTTACCGTCGCGGAACCGGGGAGCTGTTTTTT. Translation gives CASSYRRGTGELFF.

This rearrangement joins TRBV28 to TRBJ2-7; D not resolved. Germline loops: CDR1 MDHEN, CDR2 SYDVKM. V lost 3 bases and J lost 4, with 7 bases in between. There are 12 residues in the CDR3. CDR3 sequence reads: CASSLERYEQYF. The CDR3, as DNA: TGTGCCAGCAGTTTGGAGAGGTACGAGCAGTACTTC.

The chain joins TRBV28 to TRBJ2-2; D is perhaps TRBD2 (6 bases). From germline, CDR1 is MDHEN and CDR2 SYDVKM. The CDR3 loop spans 13 amino acids. V lost 9 bases to trimming and J lost 5 bases, with 13 bases between them. The CDR3 sequence is CASGTVRTGELFF. The CDR3 region has the DNA TGTGCCAGTGGGACTGTAAGGACCGGGGAGCTGTTTTTT.

The chain uses TRBV2 and TRBJ2-7, with D uncertain. This CDR3 spans 12 amino acids. V was shortened by 6 bases and J by 3 bases, with 9 bases between the two germline ends. The V gene's germline CDR1 is SNHLY and CDR2 FYNNEI. CDR3: CASSRSFYEQYF. CDR3 DNA: TGTGCCAGCAGCCGATCCTTCTACGAGCAGTACTTC.

V usage is TRBV20-1 and J usage is TRBJ1-5, with 9 bases fitting TRBD1. Germline CDR1 and CDR2: DFQATT and SNEGSKA (reference sequence). V was pared by 1 base and J by 0 bases, with 4 bases of the junction left unmatched. The CDR3 contains 16 residues. The DNA for the CDR3 is TGCAGTGCTAGAGCCTGGACAGGGGTTAGCAATCAGCCCCAGCATTTT. This translates into CSARAWTGVSNQPQHF.

The table lists this clonotype with a few counts. J is TRBJ2-5 and V is TRBV24-1; D perhaps matches TRBD1 (5 bases). The CDR3 is made up of 15 amino acids. The V gene's germline CDR1 is KGHDR and CDR2 SFDVKD. Trimming shortened V by 0 bases and J by 1 base, and 8 bases separated the two germline ends. The CDR3 sequence is CATSDLAGPQETQYF. CDR3 coding DNA: TGTGCCACCAGTGATTTGGCAGGGCCCCAAGAGACCCAGTACTTC.